This TCR beta chain was captured in a study of T-cell reconstitution after alpha-beta-depleted transplantation in children. CDR1 and CDR2 (germline): MGHRA, YSYEKL. CDR3 length: 15 residues. Unique molecular identifiers were built into the TCRbeta library. TCRdb reanalysed the PCR reads using MiXCR and keeps one entry per CDR3 protein. The table records roughly 350,000 distinct CDR3 sequences, around 10% of them present only once. This clonotype was detected only once. This may be a read error: a much more frequent sequence differs by one nucleotide. This material consisted of PBMCs from the stem cell graft donor, taken from the stem cell graft. This TCR was sampled from a human donor who donated a stem cell graft to a child with acute lymphoblastic leukemia. The chain employs TRBV4-1 and TRBJ2-7, with a tentative D call TRBD2 (5 bases). The CDR3 is CASRQEGGSLYEQYF. CDR3 nucleotide sequence: TGCGCCAGCCGCCAAGAAGGCGGGTCCCTCTACGAGCAGTACTTC.